This record covers a single TCR beta chain. Its antigen is not known. This may stem from a read error, because a much larger clone lies one nucleotide away. A second PCR, run for 7 to 11 cycles, used a sample-barcoded 5' primer plus a J-beta primer mix. TCRdb re-called the 5' RACE reads through MiXCR, storing one row per CDR3 protein. The sample contains 600,000 to 1,000,000 distinct CDR3 sequences, roughly 25% of which appear only once. The record originates from a study of blood T cells in healthy people across ages. General study findings and limits: Whereas aged donors had fewer naive CD4+ cells, long-lived donors had more of them and higher diversity.

Germline V lookup: CDR1 SGHTA, CDR2 FQGNSA. This CDR3 region has 17 residues. These data also featured in a second study, about T cells of mothers and their children. That study adds: Sequencing returned over 10 million TCR beta CDR3 reads per mother and 3 million to 3.5 million per child. Related mother-child pairs shared marginally more repertoire than unrelated pairs, though not significantly.

This TCR derives from a boy aged 10-17 years in good health. Source material: blood. The V and J genes are TRBV7-2 and TRBJ2-4; 11 nucleotides agree with TRBD2. The CDR3 protein is CAGSLLTSGGPKNIQYF. CDR3 nucleotides: TGTGCCGGCAGCTTGTTAACTAGCGGGGGCCCCAAAAACATTCAGTACTTC.